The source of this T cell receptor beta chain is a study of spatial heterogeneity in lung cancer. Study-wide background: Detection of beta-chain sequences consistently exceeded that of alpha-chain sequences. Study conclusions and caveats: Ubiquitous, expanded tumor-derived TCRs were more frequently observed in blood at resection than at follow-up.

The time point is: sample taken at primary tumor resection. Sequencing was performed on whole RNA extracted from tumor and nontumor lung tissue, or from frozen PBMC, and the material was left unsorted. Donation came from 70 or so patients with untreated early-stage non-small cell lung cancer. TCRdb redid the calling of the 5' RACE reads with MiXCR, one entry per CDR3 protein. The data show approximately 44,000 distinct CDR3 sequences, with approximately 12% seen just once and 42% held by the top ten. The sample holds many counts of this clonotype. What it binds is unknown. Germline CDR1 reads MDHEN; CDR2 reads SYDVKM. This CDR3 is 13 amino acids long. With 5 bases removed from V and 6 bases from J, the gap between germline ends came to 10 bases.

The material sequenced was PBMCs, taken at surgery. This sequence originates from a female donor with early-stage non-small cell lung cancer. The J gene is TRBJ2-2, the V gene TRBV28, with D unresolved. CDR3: CASSPPPPGELFF. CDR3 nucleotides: TGTGCCAGCAGTCCCCCTCCGCCCGGGGAGCTGTTTTTT.